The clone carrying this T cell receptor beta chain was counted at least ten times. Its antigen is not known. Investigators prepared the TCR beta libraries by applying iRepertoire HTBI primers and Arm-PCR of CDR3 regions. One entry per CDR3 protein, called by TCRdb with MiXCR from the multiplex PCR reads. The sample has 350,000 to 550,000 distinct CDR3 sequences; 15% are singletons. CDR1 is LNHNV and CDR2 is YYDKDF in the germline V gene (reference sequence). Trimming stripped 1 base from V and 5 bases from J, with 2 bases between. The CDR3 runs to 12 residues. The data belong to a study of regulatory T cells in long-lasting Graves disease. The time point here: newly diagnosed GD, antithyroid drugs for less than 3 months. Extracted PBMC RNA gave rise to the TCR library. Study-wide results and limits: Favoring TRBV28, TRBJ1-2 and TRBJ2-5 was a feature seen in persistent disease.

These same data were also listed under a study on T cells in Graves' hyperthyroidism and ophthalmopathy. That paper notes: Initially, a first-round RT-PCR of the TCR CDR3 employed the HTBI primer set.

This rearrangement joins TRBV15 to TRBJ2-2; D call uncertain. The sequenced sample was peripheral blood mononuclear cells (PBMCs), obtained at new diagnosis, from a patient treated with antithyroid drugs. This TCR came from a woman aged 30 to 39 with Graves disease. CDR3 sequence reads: CATSRATGELFF. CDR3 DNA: TGTGCCACCAGCAGAGCAACCGGGGAGCTGTTTTTT.